This is a list of T cell receptor beta chains from one sample in a study of identical twins. TCRdb ran MiXCR on the 5' RACE reads and lists one entry per CDR3 protein. The sample contains 1.5 million to 2 million distinct CDR3 sequences, about 31% of which appear only once. Material: cord blood. The receptors originated from a newborn girl in good health. Each CDR3 is given with its conserved first and last residue. D genes are given only for firm matches. Expanded clones get a size class; other rows say once, few or many, or leave the size out.

d_call | j_call | clone_size | v_call | cdr3_nt | cdr3_aa
. | TRBJ1-1 | few | TRBV7-9 | TGTGCCAGCAGCTTAGAACTTGAGACCCAAGCTTTCTTT | CASSLELETQAFF
. | TRBJ1-2 | few | TRBV12-3/TRBV12-4 | TGTGCCAGCAGTTTTTCACCCAGGCGCTGGGGTTACACCTTC | CASSFSPRRWGYTF
TRBD2 | TRBJ2-1 | . | TRBV5-1 | TGCGCCAGCAGCTTGCTGAGCGGGGGGCTCCACAATGAGCAGTTCTTC | CASSLLSGGLHNEQFF
TRBD2 | TRBJ2-1 | . | TRBV6-6 | TGTGCCAGCCTTAGCGGGGGGAATGAGCAGTTCTTC | CASLSGGNEQFF
. | TRBJ2-5 | few | TRBV7-2 | TGTGCCAGCAGCTCTCGACTAGTAGAGACCCAGTACTTC | CASSSRLVETQYF
TRBD2 | TRBJ2-1 | few | TRBV6-2/TRBV6-3 | TGTGCCAGCAGTTACGCGCTAGCGGTCTCCTACAATGAGCAGTTCTTC | CASSYALAVSYNEQFF
. | TRBJ2-5 | . | TRBV20-1 | TGCAGTGCTAGAAGGTTTGGCGGGACGCAAGAGACCCAGTACTTC | CSARRFGGTQETQYF
. | TRBJ2-1 | . | TRBV5-6 | TGTGCCAGCAGCTTGCTCCAGCGGCGCTACAATGAGCAGTTCTTC | CASSLLQRRYNEQFF
TRBD1 | TRBJ1-2 | . | TRBV20-1 | TGCAGTGCTTCTTCCCTCCGGGACAGGGGGCACTATGGCTACACCTTC | CSASSLRDRGHYGYTF
. | TRBJ2-7 | . | TRBV29-1 | TGCAGCGTTGGACAGTTAAGCTCCTACGAGCAGTACTTC | CSVGQLSSYEQYF
. | TRBJ2-7 | few | TRBV20-1 | TGCAGTGCTAGGGTCGGGACACCCTCCGAGCAGTACTTC | CSARVGTPSEQYF
. | TRBJ2-1 | many | TRBV4-2 | TGTGCCAGCAGCCGTCGGGGAATTCCCCTCTACAATGAGCAGTTCTTC | CASSRRGIPLYNEQFF